This T cell receptor (beta chain) emerged from a study of blood T cell repertoires in COVID-19. Study-wide context: Samples taken during acute and convalescent COVID-19 were collected in the United States, Italy and Spain. T cells, B-cell-depleted T cells, or PBMCs provided the cDNA or gDNA that served as material.

In the original processing: Amplifying reference gene primers gave estimates of nucleated cell counts. TCRdb's table, derived via immunoSEQ multiplex PCR, lists solely in-frame clones and lacks some. The V and J calls and clone size were taken over from that table, and D and trimming were inferred from the DNA. The sample carries under 200,000 clones, roughly 84% recorded once. V trimming: 3 bases; J trimming: 1 base; junction bases outside the gene matches: 5. CDR1 and CDR2 (germline): SGHTS, YDEGEE. The length of the CDR3 is 15 residues. The chain uses TRBV5-8 and TRBJ2-3, with TRBD1 matching 7 bases. Specimen: peripheral blood. This TCR derives from a man aged 18 to 35 with active or convalescent COVID-19. The CDR3 region has the DNA TGTGCCAGCAGCTCCGACAGGGTTGGCACAGATACGCAGTATTTT. Residues: CASSSDRVGTDTQYF.